What follows are 25 T cell receptor beta chains derived from one specimen sequenced in a study of synovial regulatory T cells in juvenile arthritis. The data were produced by immunoSEQ multiplex PCR, yet TCRdb's version contains in-frame clones alone and is incomplete. The sample totals roughly 8,400 clones. Sequencing was performed on Treg cells from blood. Subset: remaining (HLA-DR-negative) circulating blood Treg cells. The source is a donor aged 2-35 years with juvenile idiopathic arthritis.

This clone is called medium-sized based on its frequency. This sequence joins TRBV2 and TRBJ2-5; the TRBD1 assignment by TCRdb is unverifiable without DNA. Germline-derived CDR1 and CDR2 are SNHLY and FYNNEI. This CDR3 region has 13 residues. The coding DNA is unavailable. CDR3 residues: CASSSDRGETQYF.

The chain is built from TRBV6-1 and TRBJ2-3; the D call of TRBD2 rests on TCRdb alone, since no DNA is present to check it. The germline V gene encodes CDR1 MNHNS and CDR2 SASEGT. CDR3 length: 14 residues. DNA is not recorded here. CDR3 loop: CASSEAVAGFTQYF.

In terms of frequency, this clone is medium-sized. This chain connects TRBV7-3 to TRBJ2-1. The CDR3 is made up of 15 amino acids. The record lacks a DNA sequence. In germline, CDR1 is SGHTA, CDR2 FQGTGA. The CDR3 sequence is CASSSRRSSYNEQFF.

The J gene is TRBJ1-4, the V gene TRBV4-2. The V gene's germline CDR1 is LGHNA and CDR2 YNFKEQ. This CDR3 is built from 16 residues. The record lacks a DNA sequence. The CDR3 sequence is CASSQGFSRAGEKLFF.

The chain has TRBV9 and TRBJ2-7. The CDR3 covers 15 residues. The entry carries no DNA sequence. The germline V gene has CDR1 SGDLS and CDR2 YYNGEE. CDR3 amino acids: CASSVGVMTESEQYF. Supplemented by reference TRBV9 and TRBJ2-7, the full variable domain reads DSGVTQTPKHLITATGQRVTLRCSPRSGDLSVYWYQQSLDQGLQFLIQYYNGEERAKGNILERFSAQQFPDLHSELNLSSLELGDSALYFCASSVGVMTESEQYFGPGTRLTVT.

The chain recombines TRBV7-9 with TRBJ2-3. This CDR3 comprises 15 residues. The nucleotide record is missing. Germline-derived CDR1 and CDR2 are SEHNR and FQNEAQ (reference sequence). The CDR3: CASSSPGGSTDTQYF.

J is TRBJ2-3 and V is TRBV5-1; TCRdb outputs TRBD2, but without DNA this stays unchecked. The germline V gene has CDR1 SGHRS and CDR2 YFSETQ. The CDR3 is made up of 13 amino acids. DNA is not recorded here. The CDR3 loop is CASSLLSTDTQYF.

Judged by frequency, this clone is medium-sized. The genes are TRBV2 and TRBJ1-5. This CDR3 has 13 amino acids. The DNA sequence is not available. Per germline, CDR1 SNHLY and CDR2 FYNNEI. This CDR3 reads CASRWDTNQPQHF.

V is TRBV11-2 and J is TRBJ2-3; lacking DNA, the TRBD2 call made by TCRdb goes unchecked. Per the germline V gene, CDR1 is SGHAT and CDR2 is FQNNGV. This CDR3 contains 12 residues. No DNA accompanies this entry. The CDR3 reads CASSLSTDTQYF. The full variable domain, rest sourced from reference TRBV11-2 and TRBJ2-3, is EAGVAQSPRYKIIEKRQSVAFWCNPISGHATLYWYQQILGQGPKLLIQFQNNGVVDDSQLPKDRFSAERLKGVDSTLKIQPAKLEDSAVYLCASSLSTDTQYFGPGTRLTVL.

This chain links TRBV6-5 with TRBJ2-2; TCRdb's assignment of TRBD2 cannot be checked, as there is no DNA. The germline V gene encodes CDR1 MNHEY and CDR2 SVGAGI. The CDR3 is 15 amino acids. The DNA is not on file. CDR3 in amino acids: CASTKLGVGTGELFF.

The chain uses TRBV5-4 and TRBJ2-2. The CDR3 loop spans 14 amino acids. No DNA appears here. CDR1 is SGHNT and CDR2 is YYREEE in the germline V gene (reference sequence). CDR3 protein: CASGVVYHPGELFF. The full variable domain, with the rest looked up from reference TRBV5-4 and TRBJ2-2, is ETGVTQSPTHLIKTRGQQVTLRCSSQSGHNTVSWYQQALGQGPQFIFQYYREEENGRGNFPPRFSGLQFPNYSSELNVNALELDDSALYLCASGVVYHPGELFFGEGSRLTVL.

The rearrangement uses TRBV7-9 and TRBJ1-6. The CDR3 is 12 amino acids. No DNA sequence is on record. The V gene's germline CDR1 is SEHNR and CDR2 FQNEAQ (reference sequence). The CDR3 protein is CASSDEGGPLHF.

The chain carries TRBV5-1 and TRBJ2-2; lacking DNA, the TRBD1 call made by TCRdb goes unchecked. The V gene's germline CDR1 is SGHRS and CDR2 YFSETQ. The CDR3 runs 15 residues. The entry carries no DNA sequence. The CDR3 here is CASSLEGADTGELFF.

The chain links TRBV28 to TRBJ2-1; the D gene TCRdb calls, TRBD2, cannot be checked with no DNA. The CDR3 covers 12 residues. The nucleotide record is missing. Germline loops: CDR1 MDHEN, CDR2 SYDVKM. CDR3 in amino acids: CASARGVNEQFF.

J is TRBJ2-5 and V is TRBV5-1. This CDR3 region has 12 residues. No DNA was logged. Germline-derived CDR1 and CDR2 are SGHRS and YFSETQ. The CDR3 region is CASSPSGETQYF.

V and J are TRBV5-8 and TRBJ2-3; no DNA is available, so the TRBD1 call from TCRdb remains unchecked. This CDR3 spans 15 amino acids. DNA for this receptor is not on file. Germline assignment: CDR1 SGHTS and CDR2 YDEGEE. The CDR3 sequence: CASSQTYPFTDTQYF.

This chain uses TRBV29-1 with TRBJ1-4; TCRdb picks TRBD1, but there is no DNA to check that call. Germline V gives CDR1 SQVTM, CDR2 ANQGSEA. CDR3 size: 13 residues. Nucleotide data are not available. The CDR3 region is CSVEGQGTGKLFF.

The J gene is TRBJ2-6, the V gene TRBV5-1. Germline V lookup: CDR1 SGHRS, CDR2 YFSETQ. The CDR3 contains 15 residues. The coding DNA is unavailable. CDR3 residues: CASSLWGSGANVLTF.

The chain's CDR3 is CASSVAPSGALQFF. The chain has TRBV9 and TRBJ2-1; TCRdb gives TRBD2 as the D gene, but with no DNA this cannot be confirmed. The CDR3 is 14 amino acids. The DNA sequence is not available. CDR1 is SGDLS, CDR2 YYNGEE, per germline.

Considering frequency, this clone is medium-sized (0.01 to 0.1%). The V call is TRBV28, the J call TRBJ1-2; checking the TCRdb D call of TRBD1 is not possible without DNA. The CDR3 has 13 residues. No nucleotide data were recorded. In germline, CDR1 is MDHEN, CDR2 SYDVKM. CDR3 protein: CASSQGMGYGYTF.

The chain couples TRBV7-9 to TRBJ2-3; TCRdb's D call of TRBD1 is untestable without DNA. The CDR3 sequence is 15 residues long. No DNA is given. Germline-derived CDR1 and CDR2 are SEHNR and FQNEAQ (reference sequence). Here the CDR3 reads CASSFGQGATDTQYF.

This sequence joins TRBV5-4 and TRBJ2-1; TCRdb selects TRBD1, and the lack of DNA leaves this call unchecked. This CDR3 contains 13 residues. This entry has no DNA. CDR1 SGHNT and CDR2 YYREEE come from the germline V gene (reference sequence). CDR3 residues: CASRSDRVGEQFF.

The chain has TRBV2 and TRBJ2-7; the D call of TRBD1 rests on TCRdb alone, since no DNA is present to check it. The length of the CDR3 is 14 residues. No DNA sequence was recorded. Per germline, CDR1 SNHLY and CDR2 FYNNEI. This CDR3 is CASSERLGPYEQYF. Full variable domain (missing parts from reference TRBV2 and TRBJ2-7): EPEVTQTPSHQVTQMGQEVILRCVPISNHLYFYWYRQILGQKVEFLVSFYNNEISEKSEIFDDQFSVERPDGSNFTLKIRSTKLEDSAMYFCASSERLGPYEQYFGPGTRLTVT.

This chain uses TRBV28 with TRBJ1-6. The CDR3 has 12 amino acids. A DNA sequence was not provided. CDR1 MDHEN and CDR2 SYDVKM come from the germline V gene. This CDR3 reads CASSATVYPLHF. Using reference TRBV28 and TRBJ1-6 for the parts outside the CDR3, the full variable domain is DVKVTQSSRYLVKRTGEKVFLECVQDMDHENMFWYRQDPGLGLRLIYFSYDVKMKEKGDIPEGYSVSREKKERFSLILESASTNQTSMYLCASSATVYPLHFGNGTRLTVT.

The chain carries TRBV18 and TRBJ2-1; the TRBD2 assignment by TCRdb is unverifiable without DNA. This CDR3 has 12 amino acids. Only the protein is available. Germline V gene sequence: CDR1 KGHSH, CDR2 LQKENI. This CDR3 is CASSPTSGRWFF. Supplemented by reference TRBV18 and TRBJ2-1, the full variable domain reads NAGVMQNPRHLVRRRGQEARLRCSPMKGHSHVYWYRQLPEEGLKFMVYLQKENIIDESGMPKERFSAEFPKEGPSILRIQQVVRGDSAAYFCASSPTSGRWFFGPGTRLTVL.